These 16 T cell receptor beta chains originate from one sample sequenced in a study of blood T cells in healthy people across ages. Using a J-beta primer mix together with a sample-barcoded 5' primer, a second PCR was run for about 6 to 11 cycles. TCRdb recomputed calls from the 5' RACE reads with MiXCR, one row per CDR3 protein. The sample has about 1,500,000 distinct CDR3 sequences, about 43% seen once; the top ten hold roughly 8.2%. Sequenced: blood. Every receptor here comes from a woman aged 18-35 years in good health.

This clonotype was picked up a small number of times. The chain links TRBV12-3 or TRBV12-4 to TRBJ2-3, with D tentatively TRBD2 (7 bases). Between the trimmed V and J ends, which lost 5 bases and 1 base, there was a span of 16 bases. The CDR3 totals 16 residues. The CDR3: CASSVRRGPRTDTQYF. The DNA for the CDR3 is TGTGCCAGCAGTGTCAGGCGGGGGCCCCGCACAGATACGCAGTATTTT.

This rearrangement joins TRBV9 to TRBJ2-5, with D possibly matching TRBD1 (6 bases). The length of the CDR3 is 15 residues. V lost 1 base and J lost 5, with 15 bases in between. Germline-derived CDR1 and CDR2 are SGDLS and YYNGEE. CDR3 in DNA: TGTGCCAGCAGCGTATTCGGGACACCTGGGGAGACCCAGTACTTC. Amino acids: CASSVFGTPGETQYF.

This chain joins TRBV3-1 and TRBJ2-3, with D unclear. The germline V and J ends were trimmed by 1 base and 3 bases, with 11 bases remaining between them. Germline V gives CDR1 LGHDT, CDR2 YNNKEL (reference sequence). This CDR3 contains 15 residues. The CDR3: CASSQVPSRTDTQYF. Written as DNA, the CDR3 is TGTGCCAGCAGCCAAGTACCGAGCAGAACAGATACGCAGTATTTT.

The V and J genes are TRBV6-2 or TRBV6-3 and TRBJ2-4; 7 positions agree with TRBD2. The J call may be in error: the DNA end matches TRBJ2-7 better. The length of the CDR3 is 14 residues. CDR1 is MNHEY, CDR2 SVGEGT, per germline. CDR3 sequence (DNA): TGTGCCAGCACGACCCTAGCGGAGATCGACGAGCAGTACTTC. Its protein product is CASTTLAEIDEQYF.

The rearrangement joins TRBV20-1 to TRBJ2-5; D unresolved. This CDR3 has 13 residues. V was clipped by 5 bases and J by 1 base, with 11 bases between them. From germline, CDR1 is DFQATT and CDR2 SNEGSKA (reference sequence). Here the CDR3 DNA reads TGCAGTGCTCGGAACACTCCCCAAGAGACCCAGTACTTC. This translates into CSARNTPQETQYF.

The chain carries TRBV13 and TRBJ2-5; D remains unclear. This CDR3 contains 14 residues. V lost 5 bases and J lost 4, with 14 bases in between. Per the germline V gene, CDR1 is PRHDT and CDR2 is FYEKMQ (reference sequence). DNA of the CDR3: TGTGCCAGCAGCCCCGAGACTCGCCCAGAGACCCAGTACTTC. Translated: CASSPETRPETQYF.

This clonotype has only a few counts. The gene calls are TRBV29-1 and TRBJ1-2, with D perhaps matching TRBD1 (5 bases). Trimming stripped 6 bases from V and 6 bases from J, with 11 bases between. This CDR3 has 11 residues. The germline V gene has CDR1 SQVTM and CDR2 ANQGSEA. The CDR3 reads CSVFGGNGYTF. In DNA, the CDR3 is TGCAGCGTCTTTGGGGGAAATGGCTACACCTTC.

This sequence joins TRBV7-2 and TRBJ2-1; D unresolved. Trimming pared 1 base from V and 4 bases from J, leaving 14 bases between. Germline loops: CDR1 SGHTA, CDR2 FQGNSA. This CDR3 contains 16 residues. The CDR3 protein is CASSLEGVGWYNEQFF. The CDR3 DNA reads as TGTGCCAGCAGCTTAGAGGGCGTGGGTTGGTACAATGAGCAGTTCTTC.

The rearrangement uses TRBV29-1 and TRBJ1-1; tentatively, D is TRBD1 (5 bases). The ends were cut back, 6 bases at V and 4 bases at J, with 18 bases in the middle. This CDR3 has 14 amino acids. Germline V CDR1 and CDR2: SQVTM, ANQGSEA. Written as DNA, the CDR3 is TGCAGCGTCCCTGGGAGGGGACTGGTCACTGAAGCTTTCTTT. It translates to CSVPGRGLVTEAFF.

The chain carries TRBV5-1 and TRBJ2-5; D remains ambiguous. The better agreement between TRBJ2-7 and the DNA end casts doubt on the J call. Germline CDR1 SGHRS, CDR2 YFSETQ. The CDR3 loop spans 14 amino acids. DNA of the CDR3: TGCGCCAGCAGCTTGTATCCAGAAGTCTACGAGCAGTACTTC. It specifies CASSLYPEVYEQYF.

To note about this clonotype: At one end the junction does not follow the germline gene, possibly because of a read error. The chain employs TRBV12-3 or TRBV12-4 and TRBJ2-1; the D gene is possibly TRBD2 (5 bases). CDR3 length: 13 residues. In DNA, the CDR3 is TGTGCCAGCAGTGTAGCGACGATCAATGAGCAGTTCTTC. It specifies CASSVATINEQFF.

This clonotype has a handful of counts. The chain's CDR3 is CSAKDRGEDEQYF. In nucleotides, the CDR3 is TGCAGTGCTAAGGACAGGGGGGAGGACGAGCAGTACTTC. V is TRBV20-1 and J is TRBJ2-7; the match to TRBD1 covers 10 bases. Trimming cost V 4 bases and J 5 bases; bases outside gene matches: 5. In germline, CDR1 is DFQATT, CDR2 SNEGSKA (reference sequence). The CDR3 extends over 13 amino acids.

This clonotype has a handful of counts. This chain joins TRBV19 and TRBJ2-1; 12 bases align to TRBD2. CDR3 length equals 15 residues. CDR1 and CDR2 from the germline V gene are LNHDA and SQIVND (reference sequence). Trimming cost V 3 bases and J 8 bases; bases outside gene matches: 5. The CDR3 nucleotides read TGTGCCAGTAGTATGACTAGCGGGAGTATGTATGAGCAGTTCTTC. Translation gives CASSMTSGSMYEQFF. Full variable domain (remainder filled in from reference TRBV19 and TRBJ2-1): DGGITQSPKYLFRKEGQNVTLSCEQNLNHDAMYWYRQDPGQGLRLIYYSQIVNDFQKGDIAEGYSVSREKKESFPLTVTSAQKNPTAFYLCASSMTSGSMYEQFFGPGTRLTVL.

This clonotype came up a few times. The CDR3 DNA sequence: TGTGCCAGCGGACTTTGGACCCCGTACGAGCAGTACTTC. Its translation is CASGLWTPYEQYF. The chain employs TRBV6-2 or TRBV6-3 and TRBJ2-7; perhaps TRBD2 as D (5 bases). V lost 8 bases to trimming and J lost 4 bases, with 15 bases between them. Germline CDR1 MNHEY, CDR2 SVGEGT. The CDR3 contains 13 residues.

This chain uses TRBV7-6 with TRBJ2-7; 10 positions match TRBD2. Per the germline V gene, CDR1 is SGHVS and CDR2 is FNYEAQ. Trimming at V came to 1 base and at J to 3 bases, leaving 6 bases not matched to a gene. The CDR3 is made up of 16 amino acids. Written as DNA, the CDR3 is TGTGCCAGCAGCTTAGGGACTAGCGGATCCAACTACGAGCAGTACTTC. This sequence encodes CASSLGTSGSNYEQYF.

The chain is built from TRBV18 and TRBJ1-2; tentatively, D is TRBD1 (5 bases). The length of the CDR3 is 16 residues. CDR1 is KGHSH, CDR2 LQKENI, per germline. Trimming shortened V by 4 bases and J by 4 bases, and 19 bases separated the two germline ends. For the CDR3, the DNA is TGTGCCAGCTCACTAAACTACACCAAGAGGGGCTATGGCTACACCTTC. It encodes CASSLNYTKRGYGYTF. Drawing the rest from reference TRBV18 and TRBJ1-2, the complete variable domain is NAGVMQNPRHLVRRRGQEARLRCSPMKGHSHVYWYRQLPEEGLKFMVYLQKENIIDESGMPKERFSAEFPKEGPSILRIQQVVRGDSAAYFCASSLNYTKRGYGYTFGSGTRLTVV.